These T cell receptor beta chains were read from a single sample in a study of T cells in Graves' hyperthyroidism and ophthalmopathy. MiXCR, run by TCRdb on the multiplex PCR reads, gives a single entry per CDR3 protein. Of hundreds of thousands of distinct CDR3 sequences in the sample, 38% are singletons; the top ten hold about 8.9%. The sequenced sample consisted of blood. The receptors stem from a man in his late teens or twenties with Graves' hyperthyroidism. CDR3s include the opening cysteine and the closing phenylalanine or tryptophan. D genes are given only for firm matches. Clone size appears in some rows only: once, few, many, or a class for an expanded clone.

TRBV29-1	TRBJ1-1	NA	NA	CSALVVNEQFF	TGCAGCGCCCTCGTGGTGAATGAGCAGTTCTTT
TRBV2	TRBJ2-7	many	NA	CASSEYGITYEQYF	TGTGCCAGCAGTGAGTACGGGATCACCTACGAGCAGTACTTC
TRBV29-1	TRBJ1-2	many	TRBD1	CSVELGQGRRGYTF	TGCAGCGTTGAACTGGGACAGGGTCGGCGTGGCTACACCTTC
TRBV25-1	TRBJ2-2	NA	NA	CASSLVRANTGELFF	TGTGCCAGCAGTTTAGTTAGGGCGAACACCGGGGAGCTGTTTTTT
TRBV24-1	TRBJ1-1	once	NA	CAKTSGANTEAFF	TGTGCCAAGACTAGCGGGGCGAACACTGAAGCTTTCTTT
TRBV29-1	TRBJ1-2	many	NA	CSVGGDYGYTF	TGCAGCGTGGGGGGGGACTATGGCTACACCTTC
TRBV2	TRBJ1-3	few	NA	CASSQEAVWRNTIYF	TGTGCCAGCAGCCAAGAGGCAGTTTGGAGAAACACCATATATTTT
TRBV7-9	TRBJ1-2	NA	TRBD1	CASSSFRGTGSVSGGYTF	TGTGCCAGCAGCTCCTTCCGCGGGACAGGGAGTGTCTCAGGTGGCTACACCTTC
TRBV7-3	TRBJ2-5	many	NA	CASSPTSSWETQYF	TGTGCCAGCAGCCCTACTAGCAGTTGGGAGACCCAGTACTTC
TRBV12-3/TRBV12-4	TRBJ2-7	NA	TRBD1	CASSITGQGSYEQYF	TGTGCCAGCAGTATTACAGGACAGGGCTCCTACGAGCAGTACTTC
TRBV5-6	TRBJ2-7	NA	NA	CASSLMDGGPYEQYF	TGTGCCAGCAGCTTGATGGACGGGGGGCCCTACGAGCAGTACTTC
TRBV20-1	TRBJ2-5	NA	NA	CSGRQGGQPQYF	TGCAGTGGGCGGCAGGGAGGTCAGCCCCAGTACTTC
TRBV4-3	TRBJ1-6	few	TRBD1	CASSLGQERKNSPLHF	TGCGCCAGCAGCCTGGGACAGGAGAGAAAGAATTCACCCCTCCACTTT
TRBV5-5	TRBJ1-6	many	NA	CASSLTTGADSPLHF	TGTGCCAGCAGCTTGACGACAGGAGCGGATTCACCCCTCCACTTT
TRBV9	TRBJ1-1	NA	TRBD1	CASRLTGAGVGGTEAFF	TGTGCCAGCAGGCTCACAGGGGCCGGCGTAGGGGGCACTGAAGCTTTCTTT
TRBV2	TRBJ2-2	few	NA	CASSEETPNTGELFF	TGTGCCAGCAGTGAAGAAACACCGAACACCGGGGAGCTGTTTTTT
TRBV9	TRBJ2-6	NA	NA	CASSPLKLQLFGANVLTF	TGTGCCAGCTCACCATTGAAGTTACAGCTGTTTGGGGCCAACGTCCTGACTTTC
TRBV12-3/TRBV12-4	TRBJ1-2	many	NA	CASSLAELGYTF	TGTGCCAGCAGTTTGGCTGAACTCGGCTACACCTTC
TRBV20-1	TRBJ2-2	few	TRBD1	CSARDHRGQHTGELFF	TGCAGTGCTAGAGATCACAGGGGGCAGCACACCGGGGAGCTGTTTTTT
TRBV10-3	TRBJ1-2	once	NA	CAISDDEGVQGGYTF	TGTGCCATCAGTGATGATGAGGGGGTGCAGGGCGGCTACACCTTC
TRBV2	TRBJ2-7	NA	TRBD1	CASSSIGQAPYEQYF	TGTGCCAGCAGCTCTATCGGACAGGCCCCGTACGAGCAGTACTTC
TRBV24-1	TRBJ2-2	NA	NA	CATSDPSTGTTGELFF	TGTGCCACCAGTGATCCATCTACAGGGACGACCGGGGAGCTGTTTTTT
TRBV19	TRBJ1-5	many	NA	CASSVRAEVGPQHF	TGTGCCAGTAGTGTCAGGGCTGAGGTTGGACCCCAGCATTTT
TRBV28	TRBJ2-5	once	NA	CAAGTQTQYF	TGTGCGGCGGGAACACAGACCCAGTACTTC
TRBV2	TRBJ2-2	NA	NA	CASLTWGELFF	TGTGCCAGCTTAACATGGGGGGAGCTGTTTTTT
TRBV11-2	TRBJ1-3	many	NA	CASSFVDTIYF	TGTGCCAGCAGCTTTGTGGACACCATATATTTT
TRBV19	TRBJ1-3	few	NA	CASSIGQRNTIYF	TGTGCCAGTAGTATAGGACAACGGAACACCATATATTTT
TRBV18	TRBJ2-2	NA	NA	CASSQGPTTGELFF	TGTGCCAGCTCACAGGGGCCTACGACCGGGGAGCTGTTTTTT
TRBV5-8	TRBJ2-5	NA	TRBD1	CASIFSPGGLRETQYF	TGTGCCAGCATTTTCTCACCAGGGGGCTTGAGGGAGACCCAGTACTTC
TRBV6-1	TRBJ2-5	NA	NA	CANDSRETQYF	TGTGCCAACGATAGTAGAGAGACCCAGTACTTC
TRBV28	TRBJ1-4	NA	NA	CASSFLGREKLFF	TGTGCCAGCAGTTTTCTGGGACGGGAAAAACTGTTTTTT
TRBV12-3/TRBV12-4	TRBJ2-5	NA	NA	CASSTDPYWETQYF	TGTGCCAGCAGCACTGACCCATATTGGGAGACCCAGTACTTC
TRBV7-2	TRBJ2-7	NA	NA	CASSFSWGSEQYF	TGTGCCAGCAGCTTCTCTTGGGGATCCGAGCAGTACTTC
TRBV7-2	TRBJ2-6	many	TRBD2	CASSRPGRSGANVLTF	TGTGCCAGCAGCCGTCCCGGGAGGTCTGGGGCCAACGTCCTGACTTTC
TRBV20-1	TRBJ1-2	few	TRBD1	CSADGPGGFVYGYTF	TGCAGTGCTGATGGCCCAGGGGGTTTTGTTTATGGCTACACCTTC
TRBV29-1	TRBJ2-5	many	NA	CSVKSGSETQYF	TGCAGCGTTAAGTCGGGGTCAGAGACCCAGTACTTC
TRBV7-1	TRBJ2-3	NA	NA	CASSSRLLNTQYF	TGTGCCAGCAGCTCCCGACTCCTTAATACGCAGTATTTT
TRBV10-3	TRBJ1-3	NA	NA	CAISVDGGGNTIYF	TGTGCCATCAGTGTCGACGGGGGTGGAAACACCATATATTTT
TRBV12-3/TRBV12-4	TRBJ1-2	NA	TRBD1	CASRRPGQGAGYTF	TGTGCCAGCAGGAGACCGGGACAGGGGGCTGGCTACACCTTC
TRBV10-2	TRBJ2-7	NA	NA	CASSARGRESYEQYF	TGCGCCAGCAGTGCGAGGGGCCGCGAATCCTACGAGCAGTACTTC
TRBV29-1	TRBJ2-7	once	NA	CSVEGDTGELYF	TGCAGCGTCGAGGGAGACACCGGGGAGCTGTACTTC
TRBV10-3	TRBJ2-7	NA	NA	CAISEEGIGPYNEQYF	TGTGCCATCAGTGAAGAGGGGATCGGACCGTACAATGAGCAGTACTTC
TRBV2	TRBJ2-7	NA	NA	CASSGRVEQYF	TGTGCCAGCAGTGGCCGGGTTGAGCAGTACTTC
TRBV7-9	TRBJ2-2	NA	NA	CASSDQAGQGAGELFF	TGTGCCAGCAGCGACCAGGCTGGCCAGGGTGCCGGGGAGCTGTTTTTT
TRBV7-2	TRBJ2-7	NA	NA	CASSYLSEQYF	TGTGCCAGCAGCTACTTGAGCGAGCAGTACTTC
TRBV19	TRBJ1-4	NA	TRBD1	CASSRGQGGEKLFF	TGTGCCAGTTCCCGGGGACAGGGAGGAGAAAAACTGTTTTTT
TRBV29-1	TRBJ1-2	many	NA	CSVEDRVNYGYTF	TGCAGCGTTGAAGACAGGGTGAACTATGGCTACACCTTC